This TCR beta chain was observed in a study of cytomegalovirus exposure and HLA in healthy donors. V dropped 2 bases and J dropped 1; count of bases not matched to a gene: 1. Germline V gene lookup returns CDR1 LNHDA and CDR2 SQIVND (reference sequence). CDR3 length equals 15 residues. PCR used 60 Vbeta primers and 13 Jbeta primers. Only in-frame clones appear in the TCRdb table, and some are missing; sequencing was by immunoSEQ multiplex PCR. Of approximately 190,000 clones in the sample, around 83% are singletons; the top ten hold about 1.8%. The genes are TRBV19 and TRBJ2-1, with 8 bases aligning to TRBD2. The TCR was taken from a man aged 35-49 years in good health and CMV-seropositive. The specimen was PBMCs. The CDR3 sequence: CASSISGGSYNEQFF. CDR3 DNA sequence: TGTGCCAGTAGTATATCGGGGGGGTCCTACAATGAGCAGTTCTTC.